This T cell receptor (beta chain) is from a study of blood T cells in healthy people across ages. A remark on this clonotype: Its antigen is undetermined.

The study, taken as a whole, reports: Naive and antigen-experienced cells could not be conclusively compared, given unsorted PBMCs.

Sample-barcoded 5' priming and a J-beta primer mix drove a second PCR of roughly 7 to 11 cycles. A 12-random-nucleotide template-switch adaptor tagged each cDNA molecule. TCRdb itself ran the 5' RACE reads through MiXCR, one entry per CDR3 protein. The data hold approximately 850,000 distinct CDR3 sequences, with 55% to 70% observed a single time. With 0 bases removed from V and 1 base from J, the gap between germline ends came to 18 bases. CDR1 and CDR2 from the germline V gene are LNHNV and YYDKDF (reference sequence). CDR3 size: 18 residues. Per-sample yields of isolated PBMCs were at least 6 million.

The clonotype comes from a young man in good health. The chain joins TRBV15 to TRBJ1-1; D possibly corresponds to TRBD1 (6 bases). The source material was blood. CDR3 coding DNA: TGTGCCACCAGCAGAGATCGTAGGGGGAACCAACCGAACACTGAAGCTTTCTTT. Translated, it gives CATSRDRRGNQPNTEAFF. The complete variable domain, with remaining parts taken from reference TRBV15 and TRBJ1-1, reads DAMVIQNPRYQVTQFGKPVTLSCSQTLNHNVMYWYQQKSSQAPKLLFHYYDKDFNNEADTPDNFQSRRPNTSFCFLDIRSPGLGDTAMYLCATSRDRRGNQPNTEAFFGQGTRLTVV.